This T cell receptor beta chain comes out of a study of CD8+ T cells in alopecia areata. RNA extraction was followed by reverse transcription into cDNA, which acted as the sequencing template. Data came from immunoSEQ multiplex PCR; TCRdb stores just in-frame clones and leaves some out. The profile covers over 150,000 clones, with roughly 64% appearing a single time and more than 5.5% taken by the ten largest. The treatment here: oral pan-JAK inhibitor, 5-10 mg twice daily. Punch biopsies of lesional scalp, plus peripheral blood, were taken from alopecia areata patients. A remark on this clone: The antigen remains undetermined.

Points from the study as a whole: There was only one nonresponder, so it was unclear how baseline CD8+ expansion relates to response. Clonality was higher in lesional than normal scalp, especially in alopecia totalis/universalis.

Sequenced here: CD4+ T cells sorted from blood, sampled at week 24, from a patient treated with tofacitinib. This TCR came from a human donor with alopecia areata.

CDR3: CASSYEQSQETQYF. CDR3 sequence (DNA): TGTGCCAGCAGTTACGAACAGTCCCAAGAGACCCAGTACTTC. The rearrangement links TRBV6-6 to TRBJ2-5, with D unclear. From germline, CDR1 is MNHNY and CDR2 SVGAGI (reference sequence). This CDR3 comprises 14 residues. V shed 2 bases and J shed 1 base, with 8 bases lying between them.